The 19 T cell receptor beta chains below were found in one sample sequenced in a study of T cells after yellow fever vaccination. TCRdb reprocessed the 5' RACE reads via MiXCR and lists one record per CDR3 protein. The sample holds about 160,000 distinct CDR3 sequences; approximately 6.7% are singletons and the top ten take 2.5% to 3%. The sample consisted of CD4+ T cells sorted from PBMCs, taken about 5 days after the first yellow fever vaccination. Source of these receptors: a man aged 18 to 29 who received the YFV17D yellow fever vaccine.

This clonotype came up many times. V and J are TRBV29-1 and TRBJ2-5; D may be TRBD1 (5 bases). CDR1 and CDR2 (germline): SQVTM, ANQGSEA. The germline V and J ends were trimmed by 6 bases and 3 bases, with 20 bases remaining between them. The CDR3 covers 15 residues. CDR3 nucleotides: TGCAGCGTGTCTGGGCAGGGTATTGGGAAAGAGACCCAGTACTTC. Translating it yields CSVSGQGIGKETQYF.

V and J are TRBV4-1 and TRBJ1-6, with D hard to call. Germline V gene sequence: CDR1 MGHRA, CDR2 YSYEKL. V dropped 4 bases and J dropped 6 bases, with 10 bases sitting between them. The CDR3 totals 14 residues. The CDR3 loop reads CASSLQASNSPLHF. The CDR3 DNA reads TGCGCCAGCAGCCTTCAGGCTTCTAATTCACCCCTCCACTTT.

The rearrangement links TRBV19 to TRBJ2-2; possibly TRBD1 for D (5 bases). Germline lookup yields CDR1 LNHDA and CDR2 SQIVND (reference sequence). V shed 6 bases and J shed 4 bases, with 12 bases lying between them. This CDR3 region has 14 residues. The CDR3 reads CASRSQDITGELFF. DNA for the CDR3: TGTGCCAGTAGGTCGCAGGACATCACCGGGGAGCTGTTTTTT.

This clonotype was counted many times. CDR3 DNA sequence: TGTGCCAGCAGCCAGACAGGGGGCAACTATGGCTACACCTTC. This codes for CASSQTGGNYGYTF. The V and J genes are TRBV3-1 and TRBJ1-2; 10 positions match TRBD1. The length of the CDR3 is 14 residues. V was pared by 3 bases and J by 2 bases, with 0 bases of the junction left unmatched. CDR1 is LGHDT, CDR2 YNNKEL, per germline (reference sequence). Filled out from reference TRBV3-1 and TRBJ1-2, the complete variable domain reads DTAVSQTPKYLVTQMGNDKSIKCEQNLGHDTMYWYKQDSKKFLKIMFSYNNKELIINETVPNRFSPKSPDKAHLNLHINSLELGDSAVYFCASSQTGGNYGYTFGSGTRLTVV.

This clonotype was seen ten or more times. CDR3 residues: CATSDGAVRETQYF. The CDR3 DNA reads TGTGCCACCAGTGATGGGGCAGTTAGGGAGACCCAGTACTTC. The V and J genes are TRBV24-1 and TRBJ2-5; D is perhaps TRBD1 (5 bases). This CDR3 region has 14 residues. Trimming left V 3 bases short and J 5 bases short, with 12 bases between. Per the germline V gene, CDR1 is KGHDR and CDR2 is SFDVKD.

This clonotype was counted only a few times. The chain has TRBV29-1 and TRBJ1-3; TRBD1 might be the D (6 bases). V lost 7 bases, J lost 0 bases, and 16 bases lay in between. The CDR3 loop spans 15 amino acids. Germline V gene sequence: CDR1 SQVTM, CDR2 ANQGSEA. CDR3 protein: CSAGGPGNSGNTIYF. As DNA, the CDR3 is TGCAGCGCCGGGGGGCCAGGAAACTCTGGAAACACCATATATTTT.

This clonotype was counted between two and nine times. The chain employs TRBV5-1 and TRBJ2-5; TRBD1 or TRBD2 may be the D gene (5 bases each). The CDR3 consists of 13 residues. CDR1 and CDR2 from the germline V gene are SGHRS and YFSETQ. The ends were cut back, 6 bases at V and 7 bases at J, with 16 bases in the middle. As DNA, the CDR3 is TGCGCCAGCATCTCCGGGGACCGGGGGACCCAGTACTTC. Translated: CASISGDRGTQYF. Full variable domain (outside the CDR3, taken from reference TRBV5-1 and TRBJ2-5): KAGVTQTPRYLIKTRGQQVTLSCSPISGHRSVSWYQQTPGQGLQFLFEYFSETQRNKGNFPGRFSGRQFSNSRSEMNVSTLELGDSALYLCASISGDRGTQYFGPGTRLLVL.

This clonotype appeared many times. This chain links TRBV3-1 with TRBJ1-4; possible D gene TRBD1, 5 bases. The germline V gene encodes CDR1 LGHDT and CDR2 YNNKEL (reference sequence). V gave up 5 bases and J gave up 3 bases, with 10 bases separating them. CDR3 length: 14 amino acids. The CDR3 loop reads CASSAGYSNEKLFF. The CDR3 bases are TGTGCCAGCAGCGCAGGGTACTCTAATGAAAAACTGTTTTTT.

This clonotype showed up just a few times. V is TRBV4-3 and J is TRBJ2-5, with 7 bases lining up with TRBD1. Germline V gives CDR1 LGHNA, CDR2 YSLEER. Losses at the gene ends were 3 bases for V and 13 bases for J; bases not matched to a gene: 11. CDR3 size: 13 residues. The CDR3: CASSQWTGGYRYF. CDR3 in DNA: TGCGCCAGCAGCCAGTGGACAGGCGGATATCGGTACTTC.

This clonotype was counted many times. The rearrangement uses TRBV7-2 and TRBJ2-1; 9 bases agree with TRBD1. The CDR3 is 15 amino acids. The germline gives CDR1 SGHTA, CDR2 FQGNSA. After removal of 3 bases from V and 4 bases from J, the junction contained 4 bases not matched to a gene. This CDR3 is CASSLDRGYYNEQFF. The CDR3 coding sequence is TGTGCCAGCAGCTTGGACAGGGGCTATTACAATGAGCAGTTCTTC. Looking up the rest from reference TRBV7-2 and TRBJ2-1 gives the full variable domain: GAGVSQSPSNKVTEKGKDVELRCDPISGHTALYWYRQSLGQGLEFLIYFQGNSAPDKSGLPSDRFSAERTGGSVSTLTIQRTQQEDSAVYLCASSLDRGYYNEQFFGPGTRLTVL.

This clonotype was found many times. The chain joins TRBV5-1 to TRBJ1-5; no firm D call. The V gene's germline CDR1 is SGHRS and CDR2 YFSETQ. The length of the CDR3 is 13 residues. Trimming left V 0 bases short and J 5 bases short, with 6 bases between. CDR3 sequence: CASSLGDDQPQHF. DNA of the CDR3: TGCGCCAGCAGCTTGGGGGATGATCAGCCCCAGCATTTT.

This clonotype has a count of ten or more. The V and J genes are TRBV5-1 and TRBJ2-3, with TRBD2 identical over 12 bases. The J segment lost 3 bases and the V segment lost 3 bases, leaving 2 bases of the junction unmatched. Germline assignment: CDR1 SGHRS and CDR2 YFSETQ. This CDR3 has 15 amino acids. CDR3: CASSSGLAGTDTQYF. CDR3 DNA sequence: TGCGCCAGCAGCTCTGGACTAGCGGGGACAGATACGCAGTATTTT.

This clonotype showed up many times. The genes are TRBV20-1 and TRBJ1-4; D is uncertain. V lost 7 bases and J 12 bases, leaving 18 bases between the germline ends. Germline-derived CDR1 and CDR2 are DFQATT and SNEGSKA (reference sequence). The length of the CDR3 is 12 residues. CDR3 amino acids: CSGGLPGKELFF. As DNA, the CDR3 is TGCAGTGGGGGATTGCCGGGAAAAGAACTGTTTTTT.

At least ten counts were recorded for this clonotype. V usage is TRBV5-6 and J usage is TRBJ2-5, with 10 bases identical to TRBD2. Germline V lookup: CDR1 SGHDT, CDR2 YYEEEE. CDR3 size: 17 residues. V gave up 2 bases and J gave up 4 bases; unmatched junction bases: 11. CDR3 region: CASSFVQGTSAGETQYF. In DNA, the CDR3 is TGTGCCAGCAGCTTCGTCCAGGGGACTAGCGCCGGAGAGACCCAGTACTTC.

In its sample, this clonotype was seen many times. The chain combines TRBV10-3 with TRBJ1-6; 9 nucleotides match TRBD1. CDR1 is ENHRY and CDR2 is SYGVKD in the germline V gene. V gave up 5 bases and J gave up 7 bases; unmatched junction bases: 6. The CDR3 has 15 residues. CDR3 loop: CAISNLDRGNSPLHF. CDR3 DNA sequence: TGTGCCATCAGTAACTTGGACAGGGGCAATTCACCCCTCCACTTT.

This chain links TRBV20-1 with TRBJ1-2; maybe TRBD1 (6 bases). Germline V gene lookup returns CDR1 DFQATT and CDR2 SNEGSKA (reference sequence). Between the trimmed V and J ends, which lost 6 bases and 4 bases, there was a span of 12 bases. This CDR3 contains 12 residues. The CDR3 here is CSAPPGAYGYTF. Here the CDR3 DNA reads TGCAGTGCCCCCCCAGGGGCCTATGGCTACACCTTC.

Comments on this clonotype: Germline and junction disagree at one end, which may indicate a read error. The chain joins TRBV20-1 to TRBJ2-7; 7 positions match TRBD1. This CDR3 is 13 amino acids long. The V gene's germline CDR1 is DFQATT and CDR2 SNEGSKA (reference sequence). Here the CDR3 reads CSARDRVAYEQYF. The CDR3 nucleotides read TGCAGTGCGAGAGACAGGGTGGCCTACGAGCAGTACTTC.

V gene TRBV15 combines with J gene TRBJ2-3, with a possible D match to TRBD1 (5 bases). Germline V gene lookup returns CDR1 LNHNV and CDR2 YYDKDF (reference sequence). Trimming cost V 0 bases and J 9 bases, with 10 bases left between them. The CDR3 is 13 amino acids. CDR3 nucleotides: TGTGCCACCAGCAGAGATCTCCCAGGGACGCAGTATTTT. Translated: CATSRDLPGTQYF.

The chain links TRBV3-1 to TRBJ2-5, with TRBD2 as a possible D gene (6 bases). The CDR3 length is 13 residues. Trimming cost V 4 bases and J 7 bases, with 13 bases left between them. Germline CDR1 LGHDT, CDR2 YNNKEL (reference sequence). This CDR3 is CASSPGLRGTQYF. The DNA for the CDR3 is TGTGCCAGCAGCCCGGGACTCCGGGGGACCCAGTACTTC.